This T cell receptor (beta chain) was profiled in a study of blood T cell repertoires in COVID-19. Measured with immunoSEQ multiplex PCR; TCRdb has only the in-frame clones, and not every one. In the table there are approximately 400,000 clones, approximately 87% of which are singletons. Germline-derived CDR1 and CDR2 are SGHRS and YFSETQ. The CDR3 extends over 14 amino acids. V was shortened by 0 bases and J by 2 bases, with 8 bases between the two germline ends. This clonotype was sampled from a man aged 25-45 years who had recovered from COVID-19. The chain has TRBV5-1 and TRBJ1-1; D remains unclear. Sequencing was done on a sample of PBMCs or T cells enriched from blood (not recorded which). CDR3 residues: CASSLEILNTEAFF. The CDR3 nucleotides read TGCGCCAGCAGCTTGGAAATACTAAACACTGAAGCTTTCTTT.